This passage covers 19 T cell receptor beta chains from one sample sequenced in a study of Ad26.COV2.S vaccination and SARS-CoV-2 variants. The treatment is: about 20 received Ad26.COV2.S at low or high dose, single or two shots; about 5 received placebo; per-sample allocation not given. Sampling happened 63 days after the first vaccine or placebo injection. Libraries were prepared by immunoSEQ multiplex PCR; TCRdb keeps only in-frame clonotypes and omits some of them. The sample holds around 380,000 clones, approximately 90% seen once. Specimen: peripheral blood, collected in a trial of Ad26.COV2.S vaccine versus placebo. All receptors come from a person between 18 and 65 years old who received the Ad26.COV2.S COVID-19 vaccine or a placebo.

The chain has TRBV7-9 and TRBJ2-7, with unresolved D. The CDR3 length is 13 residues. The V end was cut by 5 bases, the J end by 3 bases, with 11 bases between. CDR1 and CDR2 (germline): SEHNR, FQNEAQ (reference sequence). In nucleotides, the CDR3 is TGTGCCAGCAGCCCCTCCCCCGGCTACGAGCAGTACTTC. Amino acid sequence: CASSPSPGYEQYF.

This CDR3 reads CASSEAQGVGGYTF. Written as DNA, the CDR3 is TGTGCCAGCAGTGAAGCACAGGGTGTGGGGGGCTACACCTTC. The chain is built from TRBV6-1 and TRBJ1-2; D may be TRBD1 (6 bases). Per the germline V gene, CDR1 is MNHNS and CDR2 is SASEGT. CDR3 length equals 14 residues. V lost 0 bases, J lost 8 bases, and 13 bases lay in between.

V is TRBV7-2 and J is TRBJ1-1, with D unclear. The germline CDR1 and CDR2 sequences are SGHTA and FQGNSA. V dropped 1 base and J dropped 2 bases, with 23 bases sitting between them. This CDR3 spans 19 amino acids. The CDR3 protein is CASSLVRQVGRKKNTEAFF. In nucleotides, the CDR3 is TGTGCCAGCAGCTTAGTCCGCCAGGTCGGGAGGAAGAAAAACACTGAAGCTTTCTTT.

The CDR3 loop reads CASSSQTGGAAEAFF. CDR3 nucleotide sequence: TGTGCCAGCAGCTCCCAAACAGGGGGCGCGGCTGAAGCTTTCTTT. The chain recombines TRBV11-2 with TRBJ1-1; the match to TRBD1 covers 9 bases. CDR1 is SGHAT, CDR2 FQNNGV, per germline. V was clipped by 4 bases and J by 6 bases; unmatched bases: 9. CDR3 size: 15 residues.

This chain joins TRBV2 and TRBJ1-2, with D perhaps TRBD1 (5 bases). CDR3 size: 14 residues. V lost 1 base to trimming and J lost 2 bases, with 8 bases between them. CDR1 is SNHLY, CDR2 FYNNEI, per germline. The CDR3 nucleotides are TGTGCCAGCAGTGAAGGGACAAGCAACTATGGCTACACCTTC. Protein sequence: CASSEGTSNYGYTF.

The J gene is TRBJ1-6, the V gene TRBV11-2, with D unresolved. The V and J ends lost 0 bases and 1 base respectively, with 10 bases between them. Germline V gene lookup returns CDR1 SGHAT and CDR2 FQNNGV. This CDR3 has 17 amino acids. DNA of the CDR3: TGTGCCAGCAGCTTAGATATCCGGGTTTCCTATAATTCACCCCTCCACTTT. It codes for CASSLDIRVSYNSPLHF. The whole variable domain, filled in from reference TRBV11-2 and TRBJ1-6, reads EAGVAQSPRYKIIEKRQSVAFWCNPISGHATLYWYQQILGQGPKLLIQFQNNGVVDDSQLPKDRFSAERLKGVDSTLKIQPAKLEDSAVYLCASSLDIRVSYNSPLHFGNGTRLTVT.

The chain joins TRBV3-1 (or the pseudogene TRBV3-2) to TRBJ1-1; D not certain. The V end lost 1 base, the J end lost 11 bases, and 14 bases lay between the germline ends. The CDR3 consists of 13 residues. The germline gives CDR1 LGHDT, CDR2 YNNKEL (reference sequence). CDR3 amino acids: CASSQGGLAGAFF. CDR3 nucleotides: TGTGCCAGCAGCCAAGGAGGGCTGGCTGGGGCTTTCTTT.

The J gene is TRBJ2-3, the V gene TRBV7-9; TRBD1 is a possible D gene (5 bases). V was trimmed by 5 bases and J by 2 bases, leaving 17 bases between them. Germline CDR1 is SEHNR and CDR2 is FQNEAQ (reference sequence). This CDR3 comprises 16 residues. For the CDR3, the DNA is TGTGCCAGCAGCCACCCCAGGGCGACAGTCACAGATACGCAGTATTTT. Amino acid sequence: CASSHPRATVTDTQYF.

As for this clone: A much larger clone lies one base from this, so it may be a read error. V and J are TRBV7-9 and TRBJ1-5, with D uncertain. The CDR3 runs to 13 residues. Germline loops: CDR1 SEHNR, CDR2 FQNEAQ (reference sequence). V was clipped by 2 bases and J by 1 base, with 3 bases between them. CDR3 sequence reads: CASSLHSNQPQHF. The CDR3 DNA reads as TGTGCCAGCAGCTTACACAGCAATCAGCCCCAGCATTTT. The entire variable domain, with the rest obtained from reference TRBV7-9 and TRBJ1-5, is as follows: DTGVSQNPRHKITKRGQNVTFRCDPISEHNRLYWYRQTLGQGPEFLTYFQNEAQLEKSRLLSDRFSAERPKGSFSTLEIQRTEQGDSAMYLCASSLHSNQPQHFGDGTRLSIL.

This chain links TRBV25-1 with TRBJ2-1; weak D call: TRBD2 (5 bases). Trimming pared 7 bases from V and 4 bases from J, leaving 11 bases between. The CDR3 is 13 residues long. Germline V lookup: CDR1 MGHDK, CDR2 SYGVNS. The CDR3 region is CASTPDFYNEQFF. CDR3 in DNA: TGTGCCAGCACTCCGGACTTTTACAATGAGCAGTTCTTC.

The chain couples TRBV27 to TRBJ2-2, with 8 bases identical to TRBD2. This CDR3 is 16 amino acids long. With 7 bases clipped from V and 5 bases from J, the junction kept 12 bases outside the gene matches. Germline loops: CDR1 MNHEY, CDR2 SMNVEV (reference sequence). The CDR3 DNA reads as TGTGCCAGCACCGACCGGGGGGGGGCGGTTACCGGGGAGCTGTTTTTT. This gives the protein CASTDRGGAVTGELFF.

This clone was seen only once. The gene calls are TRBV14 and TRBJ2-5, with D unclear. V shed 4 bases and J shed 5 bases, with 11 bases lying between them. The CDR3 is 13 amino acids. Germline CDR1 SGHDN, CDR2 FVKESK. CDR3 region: CASSPIARETQYF. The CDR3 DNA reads TGTGCCAGCAGCCCGATCGCGCGGGAGACCCAGTACTTC. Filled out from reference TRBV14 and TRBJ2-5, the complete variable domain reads EAGVTQFPSHSVIEKGQTVTLRCDPISGHDNLYWYRRVMGKEIKFLLHFVKESKQDESGMPNNRFLAERTGGTYSTLKVQPAELEDSGVYFCASSPIARETQYFGPGTRLLVL.

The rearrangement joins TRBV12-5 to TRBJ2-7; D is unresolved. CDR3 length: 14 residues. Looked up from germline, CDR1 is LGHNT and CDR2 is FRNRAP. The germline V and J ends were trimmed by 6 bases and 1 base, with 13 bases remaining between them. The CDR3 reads CASGTLGQSYEQYF. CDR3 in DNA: TGTGCTAGTGGGACCCTCGGGCAGTCCTACGAGCAGTACTTC.

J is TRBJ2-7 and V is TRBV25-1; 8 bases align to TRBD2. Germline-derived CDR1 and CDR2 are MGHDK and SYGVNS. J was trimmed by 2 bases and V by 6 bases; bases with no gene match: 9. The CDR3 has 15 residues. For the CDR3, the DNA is TGTGCCAGCAGCGACCCGGGGGGGTCCACCTACGAGCAGTACTTC. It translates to CASSDPGGSTYEQYF.

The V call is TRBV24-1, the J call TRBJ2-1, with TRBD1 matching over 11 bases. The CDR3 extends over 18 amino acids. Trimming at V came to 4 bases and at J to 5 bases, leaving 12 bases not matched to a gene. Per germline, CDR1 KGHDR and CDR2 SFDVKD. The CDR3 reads CATSDAGQGAPRDNEQFF. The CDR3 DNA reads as TGTGCCACCAGTGACGCCGGACAGGGGGCCCCTCGGGACAATGAGCAGTTCTTC.

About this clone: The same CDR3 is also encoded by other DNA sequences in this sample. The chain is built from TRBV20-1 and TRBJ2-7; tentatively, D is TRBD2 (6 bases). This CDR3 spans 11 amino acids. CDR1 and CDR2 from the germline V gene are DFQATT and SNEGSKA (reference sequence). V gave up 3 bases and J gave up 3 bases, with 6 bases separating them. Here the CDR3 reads CSARGGYEQYF. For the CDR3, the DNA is TGCAGTGCTAGGGGGGGCTACGAGCAGTACTTC.

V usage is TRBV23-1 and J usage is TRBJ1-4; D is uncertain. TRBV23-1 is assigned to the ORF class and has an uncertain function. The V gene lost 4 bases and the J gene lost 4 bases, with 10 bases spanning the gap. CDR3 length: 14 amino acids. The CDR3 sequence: CASSPGSLNEKLFF. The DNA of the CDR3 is TGCGCCAGCAGTCCGGGGTCCCTTAATGAAAAACTGTTTTTT.

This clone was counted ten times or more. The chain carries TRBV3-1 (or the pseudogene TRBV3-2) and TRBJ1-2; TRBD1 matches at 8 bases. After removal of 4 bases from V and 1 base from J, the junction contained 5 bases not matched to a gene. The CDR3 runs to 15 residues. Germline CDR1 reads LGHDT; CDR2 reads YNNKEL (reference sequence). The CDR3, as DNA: TGTGCCAGCAGCCCGGACAGGGCAAGTAACTATGGCTACACCTTC. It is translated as CASSPDRASNYGYTF.

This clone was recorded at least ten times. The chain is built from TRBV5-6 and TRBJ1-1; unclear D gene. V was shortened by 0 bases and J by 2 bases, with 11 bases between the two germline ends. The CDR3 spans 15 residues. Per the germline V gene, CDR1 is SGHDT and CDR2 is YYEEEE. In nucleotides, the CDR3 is TGTGCCAGCAGCTTGGGACACGGCCAAAACACTGAAGCTTTCTTT. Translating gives CASSLGHGQNTEAFF.